This T cell receptor (beta chain) is from a study of cytomegalovirus exposure and HLA in healthy donors. Study results and limitations: The study labeled roughly 160 TCR beta chains cytomegalovirus-associated. Rare TCR sequences dominated, though some public TCRs recurred in many donors. In the 95 to 150 validation repertoires, more than 85% of cluster scores exceeded 0, per a later analysis.

This clone was found once. Its target is not known. Germline V gene sequence: CDR1 SGHAT, CDR2 FQNNGV. The CDR3 has 14 residues. V dropped 4 bases and J dropped 0 bases, with 6 bases sitting between them. From the roughly 110-subject validation cohort, which was separate from the roughly 670-subject first cohort, the donors were drawn. Clones were read by immunoSEQ multiplex PCR, and TCRdb kept only the in-frame ones, dropping some. Of tens of thousands of clones in the sample, about 92% are singletons; the top ten hold around 1.1%. The chain recombines TRBV11-2 with TRBJ1-4; D remains unclear. Sequences were obtained from PBMCs. The clonotype comes from a man in his late teens or twenties in good health and CMV-seronegative. CDR3 in amino acids: CASSSYATNEKLFF. CDR3 in DNA: TGTGCCAGCAGCTCGTATGCAACTAATGAAAAACTGTTTTTT.